This TCR beta chain was identified in a study of blood T cells in healthy people across ages. Study-level information: About one barcoded beta molecule was captured per two T cells (by template switching). Notes on the study in general: Possibly, changes in expanded clonotypes were confounded because donor CMV status was unknown.

Germline assignment: CDR1 ENHRY and CDR2 SYGVKD. This CDR3 comprises 13 residues. V lost 11 bases to trimming and J lost 1 base, with 14 bases between them. As to this clonotype: Antigen specificity is unknown.

Combining a sample-barcoded 5' primer with a J-beta primer mix, a second PCR ran for roughly 7 to 11 cycles. Each cDNA molecule was tagged by a template-switch adaptor with 12 random nucleotides. Per sample, CDR3-containing paired-end reads numbered at least 2.5 million. One entry per CDR3 protein results from TCRdb running MiXCR on the 5' RACE reads. The data contain about 640,000 distinct CDR3 sequences, 58% of them singletons. The TCR was taken from a man in his sixties in good health. Material for sequencing was blood. This chain links TRBV10-3 with TRBJ1-1; weak D call: TRBD1 (5 bases). CDR3 amino acids: CALQVGENTEAFF. CDR3 bases: TGTGCCCTCCAGGTGGGGGAGAACACTGAAGCTTTCTTT.